The 5 T cell receptor beta chains listed next were all sequenced from one sample in a study of breast tumors, draining lymph nodes, adjacent tissues. TCRdb redid the calling of the multiplex PCR reads with MiXCR, one entry per CDR3 protein. The sample records roughly 17,000 distinct CDR3 sequences, over 55% being singletons. Sequenced input: tumor-adjacent breast tissue. The receptors derive from a female donor with breast cancer. Some clones in this sample may be carry-over from other donors' samples.

The table lists this clonotype with many counts. This rearrangement joins TRBV2 to TRBJ2-3, with 11 bases that match TRBD2. The CDR3 is 17 residues long. Trimming at V came to 0 bases and at J to 6 bases, leaving 8 bases not matched to a gene. Looked up from germline, CDR1 is SNHLY and CDR2 is FYNNEI. CDR3 sequence reads: CASSEAAYSGGEDTQYF. The CDR3 bases are TGTGCCAGCAGTGAAGCGGCCTATAGCGGGGGGGAGGATACGCAGTATTTT.

A note on this clonotype: Given the absence of the conserved phenylalanine or tryptophan at the CDR3 end, a read error is likely. CDR3 residues: CASSTLDGYGYTS. The DNA for the CDR3 is TGTGCCAGCAGCACCCTAGACGGCTATGGCTACACCTCC. The J gene is TRBJ1-2, the V gene TRBV9; D remains ambiguous. The CDR3 has 13 amino acids. V lost 4 bases and J lost 4, with 11 bases in between. Looked up from germline, CDR1 is SGDLS and CDR2 is YYNGEE.

This clonotype is labeled medium-sized. The J gene is TRBJ1-2, the V gene TRBV30, with a tentative D call TRBD1 (6 bases). CDR1 is GTSNPN and CDR2 is SVGIG in the germline V gene (reference sequence). This CDR3 has 14 residues. V lost 3 bases and J 4 bases, leaving 15 bases between the germline ends. CDR3 protein: CAWRLGGASYGYTF. CDR3 coding DNA: TGTGCCTGGAGACTGGGGGGCGCCAGCTATGGCTACACCTTC.

This chain links TRBV12-3 or TRBV12-4 with TRBJ1-6, with a possible D match to TRBD1 (5 bases). The CDR3 consists of 13 residues. V lost 6 bases and J lost 9, with 12 bases in between. Here the CDR3 DNA reads TGTGCCAGCAGGCCCCGCACAGGTTCACCCCTCCACTTT. It codes for CASRPRTGSPLHF.

The chain uses TRBV18 and TRBJ1-6; D unclear. Germline V gives CDR1 KGHSH, CDR2 LQKENI. Trimming shortened V by 2 bases and J by 5 bases, and 10 bases separated the two germline ends. This CDR3 spans 15 amino acids. The CDR3 bases are TGTGCCAGCTCACCATCGGACGGAAATAATTCACCCCTCCACTTT. This codes for CASSPSDGNNSPLHF.